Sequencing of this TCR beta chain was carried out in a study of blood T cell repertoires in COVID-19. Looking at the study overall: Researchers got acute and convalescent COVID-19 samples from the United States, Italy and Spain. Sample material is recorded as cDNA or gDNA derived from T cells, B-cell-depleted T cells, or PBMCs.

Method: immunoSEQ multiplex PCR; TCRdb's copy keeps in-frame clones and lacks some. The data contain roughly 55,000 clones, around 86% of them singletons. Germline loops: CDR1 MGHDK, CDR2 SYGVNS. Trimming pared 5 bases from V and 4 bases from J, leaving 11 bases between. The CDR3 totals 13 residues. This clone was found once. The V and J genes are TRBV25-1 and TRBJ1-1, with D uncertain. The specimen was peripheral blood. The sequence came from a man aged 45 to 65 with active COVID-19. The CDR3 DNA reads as TGTGCCAGCAGTAAATTGGGAGGCACTGAAGCTTTCTTT. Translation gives CASSKLGGTEAFF.